The 21 T cell receptor beta chains listed next were all sequenced from one sample in a study of T-cell memory formation after mild COVID-19. TCRdb reprocessed the 5' RACE reads via MiXCR and lists one record per CDR3 protein. The table has approximately 240,000 distinct CDR3 sequences, about a sixth seen once. The sample consisted of PBMCs or a T cell subset sorted from them (not recorded which). Receptors were obtained from a man aged 18 to 35 who had mild COVID-19 (a few samples of this study predate the infection). Cell type and time point are not known.

The chain has TRBV11-1 and TRBJ2-5; 7 bases are a match to TRBD1. The J segment lost 5 bases and the V segment lost 6 bases, leaving 9 bases of the junction unmatched. The germline gives CDR1 SGHAT, CDR2 FQDESV (reference sequence). The CDR3 runs to 14 residues. CDR3 DNA: TGTGCCAGCAGTCCGACAGGGCTAAGGGAGACCCAGTACTTC. The encoded protein is CASSPTGLRETQYF.

This clonotype was found a few times. V and J are TRBV5-1 and TRBJ1-4; D not resolved. This CDR3 contains 14 residues. V lost 0 bases to trimming and J lost 8 bases, with 11 bases between them. Per germline, CDR1 SGHRS and CDR2 YFSETQ. In DNA form, the CDR3 reads TGCGCCAGCAGCTTGGACGGCGTGGGGGAAAAACTGTTTTTT. It encodes CASSLDGVGEKLFF.

The chain couples TRBV6-5 to TRBJ2-7; D is perhaps TRBD2 (5 bases). There are 13 residues in the CDR3. The germline V and J ends were trimmed by 8 bases and 7 bases, with 18 bases remaining between them. Germline lookup yields CDR1 MNHEY and CDR2 SVGAGI. The CDR3 spells CASLGGAGGEQYF. CDR3 in DNA: TGTGCCAGCCTTGGAGGAGCCGGCGGAGAGCAGTACTTC.

This chain uses TRBV5-1 with TRBJ1-2, with TRBD1 matching 10 bases. Germline V gene lookup returns CDR1 SGHRS and CDR2 YFSETQ. The V and J ends lost 0 bases and 5 bases, in that order; junction bases with no gene match: 13. The CDR3 is made up of 18 amino acids. The CDR3 reads CASSLAGISPGQGYGYTF. In nucleotides, the CDR3 is TGCGCCAGCAGCTTGGCCGGGATATCGCCGGGACAGGGGTATGGCTACACCTTC.

This clonotype was seen only a few times. V is TRBV20-1 and J is TRBJ1-1; 8 bases are shared with TRBD1. J was trimmed by 4 bases and V by 1 base; bases with no gene match: 8. CDR1 DFQATT and CDR2 SNEGSKA come from the germline V gene (reference sequence). The CDR3 length is 15 residues. The CDR3 DNA is TGCAGTGCTAGAGCTAACAGGGGGTGGACCACTGAAGCTTTCTTT. Translation gives CSARANRGWTTEAFF.

The gene calls are TRBV20-1 and TRBJ2-1; D is tentatively TRBD1 or TRBD2 (5 bases each). V dropped 6 bases and J dropped 5 bases, with 14 bases sitting between them. The germline gives CDR1 DFQATT, CDR2 SNEGSKA (reference sequence). The CDR3 length is 13 residues. Here the CDR3 reads CSATPGPNNEQFF. The DNA of the CDR3 is TGCAGTGCGACCCCGGGACCGAACAATGAGCAGTTCTTC.

The chain combines TRBV9 with TRBJ1-3; 7 bases are shared with TRBD1. Germline loops: CDR1 SGDLS, CDR2 YYNGEE. The J segment lost 6 bases and the V segment lost 3 bases, leaving 3 bases of the junction unmatched. This CDR3 has 13 residues. CDR3 sequence reads: CASSAGTANTIYF. DNA for the CDR3: TGTGCCAGCAGCGCAGGGACAGCAAACACCATATATTTT.

This clonotype appeared a few times. The chain carries TRBV24-1 and TRBJ2-2; possible D gene TRBD1, 6 bases. This CDR3 comprises 14 residues. Trimming shortened V by 7 bases and J by 1 base, and 9 bases separated the two germline ends. Germline CDR1 KGHDR, CDR2 SFDVKD. CDR3: CATSRGQNTGELFF. The CDR3 DNA follows: TGTGCCACCAGCAGGGGCCAGAACACCGGGGAGCTGTTTTTT.

This clonotype was detected a few times. The chain recombines TRBV5-1 with TRBJ2-2; 7 bases line up with TRBD1. Germline CDR1 is SGHRS and CDR2 is YFSETQ. The CDR3 is 15 amino acids. V trimming: 0 bases; J trimming: 6 bases; junction bases outside the gene matches: 5. The CDR3 spells CASSLAPGGSGELFF. The CDR3 DNA reads TGCGCCAGCAGCTTGGCCCCAGGGGGATCCGGGGAGCTGTTTTTT.

In its sample, this clonotype was seen a few times. The chain links TRBV20-1 to TRBJ2-5; D could derive from TRBD1 or TRBD2 (5 bases each). The CDR3 is made up of 14 amino acids. V was trimmed by 5 bases and J by 5 bases, leaving 18 bases between them. The germline gives CDR1 DFQATT, CDR2 SNEGSKA (reference sequence). This CDR3 is CSAGVPGKGETQYF. The CDR3 DNA sequence: TGCAGTGCTGGGGTTCCGGGGAAGGGGGAGACCCAGTACTTC.

This clonotype was observed a handful of times. V and J are TRBV14 and TRBJ2-1, with D possibly matching TRBD2 (6 bases). The germline gives CDR1 SGHDN, CDR2 FVKESK. The CDR3 has 18 amino acids. Deletions cut 2 bases from V and 7 bases from J, with 24 bases between. Here the CDR3 DNA reads TGTGCCAGCAGCCAATATGTAGGTGGGGAGGCCGGGCGGAATGAGCAGTTCTTC. It specifies CASSQYVGGEAGRNEQFF. The full variable domain, its missing parts supplied by reference TRBV14 and TRBJ2-1, is EAGVTQFPSHSVIEKGQTVTLRCDPISGHDNLYWYRRVMGKEIKFLLHFVKESKQDESGMPNNRFLAERTGGTYSTLKVQPAELEDSGVYFCASSQYVGGEAGRNEQFFGPGTRLTVL.

The CDR3 coding sequence is TGTGCCAGTAGCACCGGGACTAGCGGGGGTCAGGAGCAGTTCTTC. Its protein product is CASSTGTSGGQEQFF. The V and J genes are TRBV19 and TRBJ2-1; TRBD2 matches 14 bases. This CDR3 spans 15 amino acids. The ends lost 6 bases at V and 10 bases at J; junction bases unmatched: 8. CDR1 is LNHDA and CDR2 is SQIVND in the germline V gene (reference sequence).

This clonotype appeared many times. The CDR3 loop is CASSPGPNTEAFF. In DNA form, the CDR3 reads TGTGCCAGCAGCCCGGGCCCGAACACTGAAGCTTTCTTT. The V call is TRBV7-2, the J call TRBJ1-1; D unresolved. The ends were cut back, 5 bases at V and 1 base at J, with 8 bases in the middle. The germline gives CDR1 SGHTA, CDR2 FQGNSA. The CDR3 sequence is 13 residues long.

This clonotype occurred many times. The chain carries TRBV7-9 and TRBJ2-5, with D tentatively TRBD2 (5 bases). This CDR3 is 13 amino acids long. CDR1 SEHNR and CDR2 FQNEAQ come from the germline V gene (reference sequence). The V gene lost 5 bases and the J gene lost 7 bases, with 14 bases spanning the gap. CDR3: CASSPGSGGTQYF. For the CDR3, the DNA is TGTGCCAGCAGCCCAGGAAGCGGAGGGACCCAGTACTTC.

This clonotype has just a few counts. The chain joins TRBV6-2 or TRBV6-3 to TRBJ1-4; the D is unclear. CDR1 MNHEY and CDR2 SVGEGT come from the germline V gene. Trimming shortened V by 7 bases and J by 8 bases, and 17 bases separated the two germline ends. The CDR3 contains 14 residues. CDR3 in DNA: TGTGCCAGCACCAATCGGGCCTTTCGGGAAAAACTGTTTTTT. It translates to CASTNRAFREKLFF.

The CDR3: CASSRGLAVRDTQYF. The DNA of the CDR3 is TGTGCCAGCAGCCGGGGACTAGCGGTTCGAGATACGCAGTATTTT. The chain joins TRBV7-2 to TRBJ2-3; TRBD2 matches at 11 bases. The junction had 6 bases not matched to a gene; V was cut back by 5 bases and J by 5 bases. The CDR3 has 15 residues. Germline V lookup: CDR1 SGHTA, CDR2 FQGNSA.

V is TRBV12-3 or TRBV12-4 and J is TRBJ2-2; D gene unclear. The germline V and J ends were trimmed by 3 bases and 8 bases, with 4 bases remaining between them. This CDR3 contains 11 residues. CDR3 nucleotide sequence: TGTGCCAGCAGTTTGGAAGGGGAGCTGTTTTTT. Translating it yields CASSLEGELFF.

The rearrangement joins TRBV6-5 to TRBJ2-1; 10 bases map to TRBD2. The V segment lost 3 bases and the J segment 4 bases; nucleotides outside the gene matches: 12. The germline V gene encodes CDR1 MNHEY and CDR2 SVGAGI. The CDR3 totals 18 residues. In DNA form, the CDR3 reads TGTGCCAGCAGTTATTCGGGAAACTTAGCGGGGGGATACAATGAGCAGTTCTTC. This translates into CASSYSGNLAGGYNEQFF.

This clonotype was counted a few times. CDR3 sequence reads: CASSFAAVDEQYV. The CDR3 DNA sequence: TGTGCCAGCAGTTTCGCGGCCGTGGACGAGCAGTACGTC. This chain connects TRBV6-6 to TRBJ2-7; no firm D call. The germline gives CDR1 MNHNY, CDR2 SVGAGI (reference sequence). Trimming removed 4 bases at V and 5 bases at J, with 12 bases between. This CDR3 contains 13 residues.

This clonotype was picked up a small number of times. This chain connects TRBV5-1 to TRBJ2-1; D is possibly TRBD1 (6 bases). Germline V CDR1 and CDR2: SGHRS, YFSETQ. The CDR3 has 17 amino acids. Trimming shortened V by 0 bases and J by 2 bases, and 15 bases separated the two germline ends. The CDR3 here is CASSLDPDDRTYNEQFF. The CDR3 nucleotides read TGCGCCAGCAGCTTGGACCCCGATGACAGGACCTACAATGAGCAGTTCTTC.

This clonotype was observed a few times. This CDR3 is CASSPYRGLAAQYF. The CDR3 DNA reads as TGTGCCAGCAGTCCGTACAGGGGTCTGGCCGCCCAGTACTTC. The chain links TRBV12-3 or TRBV12-4 to TRBJ2-7; 7 bases match TRBD1. The length of the CDR3 is 14 residues. The trim removed 5 bases at V and 10 bases at J, leaving 14 bases unmatched.